This paragraph reports one T cell receptor (beta chain). Antigen: not known. The source of the sample is a study of T-cell memory formation after mild COVID-19. V lost 4 bases and J lost 9; bases outside the gene matches: 9. The CDR3 totals 15 residues. Germline CDR1 SGHRS, CDR2 YFSETQ. General study points: Memory cells collected pre-infection included some clones that later responded, suggesting cross-reactive memory joined.

Via MiXCR, TCRdb re-called the 5' RACE reads, giving one row per CDR3 protein. This table holds approximately 200,000 distinct CDR3 sequences, about a sixth found once. The J gene is TRBJ2-4, the V gene TRBV5-1, with 11 bases fitting TRBD2. Input material: PBMCs or a T cell subset sorted from them (not recorded which). The source of this sequence is an adult woman who had mild COVID-19 (a few samples of this study predate the infection). Cell type and time point are not known. CDR3 DNA: TGCGCCAGCAGCCAGCTAGCGGGGGGCGGTAGCATTCAGTACTTC. It translates to CASSQLAGGGSIQYF.